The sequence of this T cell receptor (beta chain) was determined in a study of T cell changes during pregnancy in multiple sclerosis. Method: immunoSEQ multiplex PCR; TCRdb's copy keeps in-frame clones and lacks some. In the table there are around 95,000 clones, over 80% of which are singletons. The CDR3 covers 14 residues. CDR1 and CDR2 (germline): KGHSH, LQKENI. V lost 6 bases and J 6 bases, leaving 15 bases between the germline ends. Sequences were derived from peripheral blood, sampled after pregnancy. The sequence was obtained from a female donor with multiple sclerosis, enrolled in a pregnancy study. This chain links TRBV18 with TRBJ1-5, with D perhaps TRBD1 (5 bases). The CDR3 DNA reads TGTGCCAGCTCCCGGGCCAGGGCCGGTCAGCCCCAGCATTTT. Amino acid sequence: CASSRARAGQPQHF.